The text below deals with one T cell receptor (beta chain). Its antigen is still unknown. The source of the sample is a study of T-cell memory formation after mild COVID-19. Turning to the study itself: The TCR clusters were mostly specific to one donor. Whole-study findings and limits: That cross-reactive memory joined was suggested by some responding clones appearing in pre-infection memory. CD4/CD8 balance characterized clones contracting day 15 to 85, and CD4+ skew characterized later expanders.

V was pared by 10 bases and J by 1 base, with 2 bases of the junction left unmatched. This CDR3 is built from 12 residues. Per the germline V gene, CDR1 is KGHDR and CDR2 is SFDVKD. 5'RACE with constant-segment primers built TCRalpha and TCRbeta cDNA libraries with UMIs. TCRdb processed the 5' RACE reads anew with MiXCR; each CDR3 protein has one entry. Among some 200,000 distinct CDR3 sequences, over 20% were seen once, and the ten largest hold about 21%. Source material: PBMCs or a T cell subset sorted from them (not recorded which). This TCR derives from an adult woman who had mild COVID-19 (a few samples of this study predate the infection). Cell type and time point are not known. V is TRBV24-1 and J is TRBJ2-5; the match to TRBD2 covers 7 bases. CDR3 sequence: CATGGGQETQYF. The CDR3 DNA reads TGTGCCACAGGCGGGGGCCAAGAGACCCAGTACTTC.